This T cell receptor (beta chain) comes out of a study of cytomegalovirus exposure and HLA in healthy donors. Looking at the study overall: Among the approximately 380 donors who were genotyped, about 80% fell in the genetic ancestry cluster that is associated with self-reported Caucasian donors.

This clone came up a few times. Its antigen remains unknown. Overall study findings and caveats: When the data were analyzed later, several of the most significant clusters appeared to be linked to common viral pathogens.

The PCR contained 60 Vbeta and 13 Jbeta primers. Assay: immunoSEQ multiplex PCR; the TCRdb copy retains only in-frame clones and omits some. The table shows 100,000 or so clones, with more than 65% occurring only once. The CDR3 totals 16 residues. Losses at the gene ends were 5 bases for V and 8 bases for J; bases not matched to a gene: 15. Germline V lookup: CDR1 SEHNR, CDR2 FQNEAQ (reference sequence). The receptor comes from a man aged 25-45 years in good health and CMV-seronegative. This chain uses TRBV7-9 with TRBJ1-5; 7 bases are a match to TRBD1. The specimen was PBMCs. This CDR3 is CASSPGTVPLGEPQHF. The CDR3 nucleotides are TGTGCCAGCAGCCCCGGGACAGTCCCTTTGGGGGAGCCCCAGCATTTT.